Included here is one T cell receptor beta chain sequence, with context. Antigen unknown. This sample stems from a study of OX40 agonist ivuxolimab in advanced cancers. Study summary: Patients in dose escalation had liver, melanoma, kidney or head and neck cancers.

Findings and caveats of the study: More expanded clones were found, on average, in CD8+ than in CD4+ T cells.

Repertoires were generated with immunoSEQ multiplex PCR, while TCRdb's copy carries only in-frame clones and drops some. The repertoire holds under 85,000 clones, with 85% to 90% as singletons. The clonotype originates from an adult with an advanced solid tumor such as melanoma, head and neck, liver or kidney cancer. The material sequenced was CD4+ or CD8+ T cells sorted from blood, taken in a trial of the OX40 agonist ivuxolimab.

CDR3 nucleotide sequence: TGTGCCAGCAGCAAGAGAGGGTCTAATTCACCCCTCCACTTT. It translates to CASSKRGSNSPLHF. The chain combines TRBV21-1 with TRBJ1-6. TRBV21-1 has pseudogene status. The CDR3 spans 14 residues.